Here is one T cell receptor (beta chain) with its context. The antigen is unknown. CDR1 MNHEY and CDR2 SVGAGI come from the germline V gene. This CDR3 has 13 residues. V dropped 2 bases and J dropped 10 bases, with 13 bases sitting between them. This record belongs to a study of shared clonotypes between healthy human individuals. Terminally differentiated effector memory CD45RA+ cells were excluded from the naive CD8 cells, which were CD45RO-negative and positively selected for CCR7. Findings of the study overall: Estimated richness was generally greater in naive than memory subsets.

Deep-level settings were used for running the assay. The data were produced by immunoSEQ multiplex PCR, yet TCRdb's version contains in-frame clones alone and is incomplete. The sample holds roughly 770,000 clones, roughly 96% seen once. The chain links TRBV6-5 to TRBJ2-3, with a possible D match to TRBD2 (5 bases). The origin of this receptor is a man under 40 in good health. Sequencing was performed on naive CD8+ T cells sorted from blood. The CDR3 DNA reads as TGTGCCAGCAGTTACCCCGAGGGAGAGGCGCAGTATTTT. Its protein is CASSYPEGEAQYF.